This T cell receptor (beta chain) appears in the sequencing data of a study of CD8+ T cells in alopecia areata. Isolated RNA was reverse transcribed into cDNA used as the sequencing template. The table came from immunoSEQ multiplex PCR; TCRdb's copy has only in-frame clones and leaves some out. The sample lists fewer than 250,000 clones; 40% to 45% were seen once. Treatment specified: oral pan-JAK inhibitor, 5-10 mg twice daily. Those with alopecia areata gave lesional scalp punch biopsies and peripheral blood. Study-wide points: Lesional scalp displayed greater clonality than normal scalp, most notably in alopecia totalis/universalis. The study found tofacitinib significantly decreased scalp clonality and expanded CD8+ clones among the top 100. Many expanded lesional clones stayed in scalp and blood while on tofacitinib.

Germline loops: CDR1 SGHVS, CDR2 FQNEAQ. This CDR3 is 15 amino acids long. Trimming took off 2 bases at V and 2 bases at J, with 13 bases between the two ends. Regarding this clone: Antigen specificity is unknown.

Material: CD4+ T cells sorted from blood, obtained around week 36, from a patient treated with tofacitinib. The sequence was obtained from a human donor with alopecia areata. The chain uses TRBV7-8 and TRBJ2-7; D is possibly TRBD1 (5 bases). CDR3 DNA: TGTGCCAGCAGCTTAACACAGGCGGCTACCTACGAGCAGTACTTC. Translation gives CASSLTQAATYEQYF.